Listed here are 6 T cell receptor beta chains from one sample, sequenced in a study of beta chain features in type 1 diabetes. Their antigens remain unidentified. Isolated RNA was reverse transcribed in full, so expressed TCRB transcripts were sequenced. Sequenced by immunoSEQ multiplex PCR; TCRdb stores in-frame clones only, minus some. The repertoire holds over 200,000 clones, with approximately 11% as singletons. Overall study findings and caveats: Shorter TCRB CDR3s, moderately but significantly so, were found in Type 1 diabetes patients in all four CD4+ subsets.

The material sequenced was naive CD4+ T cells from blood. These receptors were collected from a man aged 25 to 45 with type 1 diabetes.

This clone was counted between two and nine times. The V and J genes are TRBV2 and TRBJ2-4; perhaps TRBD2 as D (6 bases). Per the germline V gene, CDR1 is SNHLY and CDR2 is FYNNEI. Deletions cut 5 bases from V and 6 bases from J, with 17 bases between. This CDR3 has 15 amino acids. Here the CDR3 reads CASSLRTGDGNIQYF. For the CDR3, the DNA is TGTGCCAGCAGTCTTCGCACGGGGGACGGAAACATTCAGTACTTC.

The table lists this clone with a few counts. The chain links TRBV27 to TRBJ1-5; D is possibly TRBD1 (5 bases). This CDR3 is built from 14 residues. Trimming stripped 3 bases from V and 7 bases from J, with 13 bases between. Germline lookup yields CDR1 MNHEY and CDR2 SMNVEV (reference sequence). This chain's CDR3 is CASSLEGLGQPQHF. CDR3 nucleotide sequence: TGTGCCAGCAGTTTGGAGGGGTTGGGGCAGCCCCAGCATTTT.

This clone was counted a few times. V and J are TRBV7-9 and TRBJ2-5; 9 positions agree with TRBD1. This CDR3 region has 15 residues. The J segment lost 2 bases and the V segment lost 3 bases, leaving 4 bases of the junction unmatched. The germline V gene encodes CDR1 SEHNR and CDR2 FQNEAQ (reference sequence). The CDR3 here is CASSLIDRGQETQYF. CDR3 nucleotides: TGTGCCAGCAGCTTGATTGACAGGGGGCAAGAGACCCAGTACTTC.

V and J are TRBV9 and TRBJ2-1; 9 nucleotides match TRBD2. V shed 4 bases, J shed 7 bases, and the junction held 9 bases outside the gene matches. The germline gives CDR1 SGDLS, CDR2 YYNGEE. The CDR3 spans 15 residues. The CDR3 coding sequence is TGTGCCAGCAGCCTCCTCGCTAGCGGGGATAATGAGCAGTTCTTC. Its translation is CASSLLASGDNEQFF.

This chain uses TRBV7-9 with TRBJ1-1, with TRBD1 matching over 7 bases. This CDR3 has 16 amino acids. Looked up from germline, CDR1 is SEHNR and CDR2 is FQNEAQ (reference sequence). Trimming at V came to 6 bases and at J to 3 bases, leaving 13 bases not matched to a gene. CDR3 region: CASSPTSRGSHTEAFF. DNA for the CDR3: TGTGCCAGCAGTCCAACCTCCAGGGGGTCCCACACTGAAGCTTTCTTT.

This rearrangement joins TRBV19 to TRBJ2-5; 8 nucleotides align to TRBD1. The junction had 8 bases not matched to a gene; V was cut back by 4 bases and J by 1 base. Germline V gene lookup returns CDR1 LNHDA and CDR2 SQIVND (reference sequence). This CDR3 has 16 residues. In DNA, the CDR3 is TGTGCCAGTAGTAAAACAATCGGGACAGGCCAAGAGACCCAGTACTTC. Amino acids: CASSKTIGTGQETQYF.